This paragraph reports one T cell receptor beta chain. Generated by immunoSEQ multiplex PCR, the TCRdb table keeps only in-frame clones and is missing some. The sample records about 1 million clones, around 75% being singletons. This entry is derived from a study of shared clonotypes between healthy human individuals. V shed 0 bases and J shed 3 bases, with 9 bases lying between them. Germline V gene sequence: CDR1 SGHRS, CDR2 YFSETQ. This CDR3 has 15 amino acids. The chain couples TRBV5-1 to TRBJ1-4; D might be TRBD1 (5 bases). This sequence originates from a man in his late teens or twenties in good health. The sequencing sample was made of memory CD4+ T cells sorted from blood. Subset: CD45RA-negative fraction. The CDR3 sequence: CASSLEGFSNEKLFF. The CDR3 bases are TGCGCCAGCAGCTTGGAGGGGTTTTCTAATGAAAAACTGTTTTTT.